Following are 17 T cell receptor beta chains from one sample sequenced in a study of technical replicates of blood from a few donors. TCRdb's copy holds only in-frame clones and misses some; the assay was immunoSEQ multiplex PCR. This sample has 45,000 to 60,000 clones, with around 84% found just once. The sample taken for sequencing was PBMCs. These receptors were collected from a human donor in good health. Some clones in this sample may be carry-over from other donors' samples.

The rearrangement uses TRBV6-1 and TRBJ1-2; TRBD1 matches 7 bases. Germline V gene data show CDR1 as MNHNS and CDR2 as SASEGT. Trimming took 6 bases from V and 4 from J; bases not matched to a gene: 11. This CDR3 has 15 residues. CDR3 sequence (DNA): TGTGCCAGCAGCAAAGACAGGGAACGTACCTATGGCTACACCTTC. As protein: CASSKDRERTYGYTF.

The chain carries TRBV11-3 and TRBJ2-1; 7 bases are shared with TRBD1. Per the germline V gene, CDR1 is SGHNT and CDR2 is YENEEA. The CDR3 totals 14 residues. The V gene end was trimmed by 5 bases and the J gene end by 3 bases; junction bases not matched to a gene: 4. CDR3 sequence reads: CASSTRQGYNEQFF. The CDR3 DNA sequence: TGTGCCAGCAGCACAAGACAGGGCTACAATGAGCAGTTCTTC.

This chain joins TRBV19 and TRBJ2-7, with 9 bases matching TRBD2. Unmatched junction bases numbered 5, after V lost 2 bases and J lost 3 bases. Germline V gene sequence: CDR1 LNHDA, CDR2 SQIVND (reference sequence). The CDR3 extends over 15 amino acids. DNA of the CDR3: TGTGCCAGTAGTATATCTAGCGGGGCTTTCTACGAGCAGTACTTC. It codes for CASSISSGAFYEQYF.

The chain uses TRBV15 and TRBJ1-3; perhaps TRBD1 as D (6 bases). The germline V gene encodes CDR1 LNHNV and CDR2 YYDKDF (reference sequence). This CDR3 is built from 13 residues. Trimming stripped 5 bases from V and 3 bases from J, with 8 bases between. The CDR3 bases are TGTGCCACCAGCCCCAGGGGTGGAAACACCATATATTTT. Its protein is CATSPRGGNTIYF.

The rearrangement uses TRBV10-3 and TRBJ1-1; the D gene is possibly TRBD1 (5 bases). Per the germline V gene, CDR1 is ENHRY and CDR2 is SYGVKD. Deletions cut 0 bases from V and 8 bases from J, with 13 bases between. This CDR3 comprises 14 residues. The CDR3: CAISESKQGSEAFF. CDR3 bases: TGTGCCATCAGTGAGTCGAAGCAGGGTTCGGAAGCTTTCTTT.

This CDR3 reads CASRRDSYEQYF. The DNA for the CDR3 is TGTGCCAGCAGAAGGGACAGCTACGAGCAGTACTTC. The chain links TRBV11-2 to TRBJ2-7; TRBD1 agrees at 7 bases. This CDR3 region has 12 residues. The germline gives CDR1 SGHAT, CDR2 FQNNGV. With V trimmed by 6 bases and J by 3 bases, 2 bases remained unmatched.

This clone has only a few counts. The rearrangement joins TRBV6-5 to TRBJ1-2, with D unresolved. Germline-derived CDR1 and CDR2 are MNHEY and SVGAGI. V shed 5 bases and J shed 4 bases, with 14 bases lying between them. The CDR3 spans 14 residues. The DNA of the CDR3 is TGTGCCAGCAGTCCCACACGACTGTTCTATGGCTACACCTTC. This codes for CASSPTRLFYGYTF.

V gene TRBV7-2 combines with J gene TRBJ1-5; D not certain. The V end was cut by 1 base, the J end by 0 bases, with 10 bases between. The germline V gene encodes CDR1 SGHTA and CDR2 FQGNSA. The CDR3 loop spans 16 amino acids. The CDR3 coding sequence is TGTGCCAGCAGCTTAGTGGCGGATTATAGCAATCAGCCCCAGCATTTT. It encodes CASSLVADYSNQPQHF.

The CDR3 sequence is CASSLSGSQPQHF. The CDR3, as DNA: TGTGCCAGCAGCTTGTCGGGGAGTCAGCCCCAGCATTTT. The V call is TRBV11-1, the J call TRBJ1-5; D is unresolved. CDR1 and CDR2 from the germline V gene are SGHAT and FQDESV (reference sequence). The length of the CDR3 is 13 residues. V lost 3 bases and J lost 6, with 9 bases in between.

The CDR3 nucleotides are TGTGCCACCACCCCGACGACGGGAGTGGAGCAGTACTTC. Residues: CATTPTTGVEQYF. The chain recombines TRBV15 with TRBJ2-7; D is possibly TRBD2 (6 bases). V was pared by 7 bases and J by 7 bases, with 17 bases between. This CDR3 has 13 amino acids. CDR1 and CDR2 from the germline V gene are LNHNV and YYDKDF (reference sequence).

The V and J genes are TRBV7-9 and TRBJ1-1; no clear D gene. This CDR3 region has 13 residues. Germline CDR1 SEHNR, CDR2 FQNEAQ (reference sequence). Trimming stripped 7 bases from V and 2 bases from J, with 11 bases between. CDR3 sequence: CASILGPNTEAFF. Here the CDR3 DNA reads TGTGCCAGCATCCTTGGGCCAAACACTGAAGCTTTCTTT.

This clone has just one count. The genes are TRBV4-2 and TRBJ2-1; D is perhaps TRBD2 (7 bases). This CDR3 is 13 amino acids long. Between the trimmed V and J ends, which lost 1 base and 16 bases, there was a span of 17 bases. The V gene's germline CDR1 is LGHNA and CDR2 YNFKEQ. The DNA for the CDR3 is TGTGCCAGCAGCCAAGTTTTGGGGGGGGGCCACTTCTTC. Amino acid sequence: CASSQVLGGGHFF.

V usage is TRBV5-1 and J usage is TRBJ1-3, with D possibly matching TRBD1 (6 bases). The CDR3 is made up of 15 amino acids. Germline CDR1 is SGHRS and CDR2 is YFSETQ. Between the trimmed V and J ends, which lost 0 bases and 4 bases, there was a span of 11 bases. CDR3 protein: CASSLVSGEGNTIYF. The CDR3 DNA reads TGCGCCAGCAGCTTGGTATCAGGGGAAGGAAACACCATATATTTT.

This clone was seen once. J is TRBJ1-6 and V is TRBV5-6; 8 bases agree with TRBD1. The V and J ends lost 1 base and 0 bases, in that order; junction bases with no gene match: 3. Germline V gives CDR1 SGHDT, CDR2 YYEEEE. The CDR3 totals 17 residues. As DNA, the CDR3 is TGTGCCAGCAGCTTGAGACAGGGGAGCTCCTATAATTCACCCCTCCACTTT. Translated, it gives CASSLRQGSSYNSPLHF.

The V gene is TRBV12-5, the J gene TRBJ2-2, with 11 bases lining up with TRBD2. After removal of 5 bases from V and 2 bases from J, the junction contained 4 bases not matched to a gene. The V gene's germline CDR1 is LGHNT and CDR2 FRNRAP. The CDR3 is 16 residues long. The CDR3 here is CASGGSGGANTGELFF. The CDR3 region has the DNA TGTGCTAGTGGTGGTAGCGGGGGGGCCAACACCGGGGAGCTGTTTTTT.

This clone has only a few counts. The chain uses TRBV5-6 and TRBJ2-7; the match to TRBD2 covers 7 bases. The CDR3 extends over 13 amino acids. Looked up from germline, CDR1 is SGHDT and CDR2 is YYEEEE. V shed 2 bases, J shed 3 bases, and the junction held 2 bases outside the gene matches. The CDR3 is CASSFQRDYEQYF. The CDR3 DNA reads TGTGCCAGCAGCTTCCAGCGGGACTACGAGCAGTACTTC.

The V gene is TRBV27, the J gene TRBJ1-5, with 7 positions matching TRBD1. The V and J ends lost 4 bases and 2 bases, in that order; junction bases with no gene match: 8. Germline CDR1 MNHEY, CDR2 SMNVEV (reference sequence). This CDR3 is 16 amino acids long. CDR3 loop: CASSSTTGARNQPQHF. The CDR3 nucleotides are TGTGCCAGCAGTTCAACAACAGGGGCCCGCAATCAGCCCCAGCATTTT.